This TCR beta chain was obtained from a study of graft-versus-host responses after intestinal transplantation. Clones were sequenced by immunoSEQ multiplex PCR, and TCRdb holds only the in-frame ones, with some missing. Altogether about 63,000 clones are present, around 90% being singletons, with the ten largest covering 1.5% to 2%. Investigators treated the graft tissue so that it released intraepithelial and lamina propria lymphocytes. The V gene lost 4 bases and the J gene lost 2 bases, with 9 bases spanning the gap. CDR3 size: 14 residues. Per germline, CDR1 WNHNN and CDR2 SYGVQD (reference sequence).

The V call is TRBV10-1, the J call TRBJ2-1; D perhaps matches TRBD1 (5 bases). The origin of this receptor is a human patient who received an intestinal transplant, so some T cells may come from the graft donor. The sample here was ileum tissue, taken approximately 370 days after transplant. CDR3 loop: CASSGDRAYNEQFF. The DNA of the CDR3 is TGCGCCAGCAGTGGAGACAGAGCCTACAATGAGCAGTTCTTC.